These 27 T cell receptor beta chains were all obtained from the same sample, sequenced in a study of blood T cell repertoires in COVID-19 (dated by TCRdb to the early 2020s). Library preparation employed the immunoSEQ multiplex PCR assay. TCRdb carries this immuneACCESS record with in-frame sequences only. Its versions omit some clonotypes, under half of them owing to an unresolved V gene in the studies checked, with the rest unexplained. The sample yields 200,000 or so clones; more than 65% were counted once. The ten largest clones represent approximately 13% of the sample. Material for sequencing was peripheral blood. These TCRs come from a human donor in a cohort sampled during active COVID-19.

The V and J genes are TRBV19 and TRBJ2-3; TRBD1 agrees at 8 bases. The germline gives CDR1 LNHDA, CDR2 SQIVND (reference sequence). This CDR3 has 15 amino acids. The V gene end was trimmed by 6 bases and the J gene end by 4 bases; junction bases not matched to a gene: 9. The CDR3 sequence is CASSKRTGSADTQYF. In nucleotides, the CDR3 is TGTGCCAGTAGCAAAAGGACAGGGTCCGCAGATACGCAGTATTTT.

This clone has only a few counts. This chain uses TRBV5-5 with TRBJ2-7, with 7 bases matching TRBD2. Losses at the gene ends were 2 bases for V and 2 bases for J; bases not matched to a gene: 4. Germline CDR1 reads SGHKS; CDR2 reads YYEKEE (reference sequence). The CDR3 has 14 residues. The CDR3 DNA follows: TGTGCCAGCAGCTTAACCGGGACTACCTACGAGCAGTACTTC. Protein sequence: CASSLTGTTYEQYF.

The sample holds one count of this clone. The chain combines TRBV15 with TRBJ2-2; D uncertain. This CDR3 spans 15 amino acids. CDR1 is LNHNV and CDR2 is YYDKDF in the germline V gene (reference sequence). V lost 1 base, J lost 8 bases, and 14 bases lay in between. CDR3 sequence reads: CATSRGLAKEGELFF. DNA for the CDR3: TGTGCCACCAGCAGAGGTCTTGCTAAAGAGGGGGAGCTGTTTTTT.

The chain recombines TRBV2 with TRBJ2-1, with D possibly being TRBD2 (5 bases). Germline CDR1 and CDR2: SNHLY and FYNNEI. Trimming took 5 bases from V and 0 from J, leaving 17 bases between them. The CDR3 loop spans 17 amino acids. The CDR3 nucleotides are TGTGCCAGCAGTCGTGCAGGAGGATTAAGCTCCTACAATGAGCAGTTCTTC. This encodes CASSRAGGLSSYNEQFF.

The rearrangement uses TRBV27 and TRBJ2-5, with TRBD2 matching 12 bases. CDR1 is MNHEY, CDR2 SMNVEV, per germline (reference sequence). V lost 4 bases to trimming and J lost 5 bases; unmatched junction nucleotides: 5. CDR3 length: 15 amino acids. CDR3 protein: CASSSLAGGPETQYF. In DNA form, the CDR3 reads TGTGCCAGCAGTTCGCTAGCGGGAGGGCCCGAGACCCAGTACTTC.

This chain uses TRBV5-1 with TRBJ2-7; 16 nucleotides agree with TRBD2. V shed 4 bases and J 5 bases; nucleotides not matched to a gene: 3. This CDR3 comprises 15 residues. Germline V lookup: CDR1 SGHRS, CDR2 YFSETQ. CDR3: CASSGGLAGGHEQYF. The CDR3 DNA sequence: TGCGCCAGCAGCGGGGGACTAGCGGGAGGGCACGAGCAGTACTTC.

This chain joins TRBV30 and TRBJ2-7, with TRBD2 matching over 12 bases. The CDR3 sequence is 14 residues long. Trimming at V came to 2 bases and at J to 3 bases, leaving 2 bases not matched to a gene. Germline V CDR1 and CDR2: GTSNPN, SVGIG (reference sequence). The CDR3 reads CAWSPGLAGYEQYF. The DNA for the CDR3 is TGTGCCTGGAGTCCGGGACTAGCGGGCTACGAGCAGTACTTC. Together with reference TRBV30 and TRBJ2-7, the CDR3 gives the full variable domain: SQTIHQWPATLVQPVGSPLSLECTVEGTSNPNLYWYRQAAGRGLQLLFYSVGIGQISSEVPQNLSASRPQDRQFILSSKKLLLSDSGFYLCAWSPGLAGYEQYFGPGTRLTVT.

CDR3 residues: CASSPRGPGNEQFF. The CDR3 coding sequence is TGTGCCAGCTCACCACGAGGGCCTGGCAATGAGCAGTTCTTC. This chain connects TRBV18 to TRBJ2-1; D may be TRBD2 (5 bases). Germline assignment: CDR1 KGHSH and CDR2 LQKENI. The CDR3 sequence is 14 residues long. V was pared by 1 base and J by 6 bases, with 10 bases between.

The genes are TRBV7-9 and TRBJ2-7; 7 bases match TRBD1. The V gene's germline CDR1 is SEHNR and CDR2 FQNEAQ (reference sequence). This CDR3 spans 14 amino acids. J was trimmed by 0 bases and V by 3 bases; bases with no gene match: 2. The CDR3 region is CASSFRDSSYEQYF. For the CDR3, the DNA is TGTGCCAGCAGCTTCCGGGACAGCTCCTACGAGCAGTACTTC. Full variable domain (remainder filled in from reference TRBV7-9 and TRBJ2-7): DTGVSQNPRHKITKRGQNVTFRCDPISEHNRLYWYRQTLGQGPEFLTYFQNEAQLEKSRLLSDRFSAERPKGSFSTLEIQRTEQGDSAMYLCASSFRDSSYEQYFGPGTRLTVT.

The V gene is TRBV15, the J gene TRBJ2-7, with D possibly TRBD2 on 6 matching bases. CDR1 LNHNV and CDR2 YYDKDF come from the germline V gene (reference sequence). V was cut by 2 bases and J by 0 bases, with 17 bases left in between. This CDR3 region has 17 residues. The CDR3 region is CATSRSAGTASSYEQYF. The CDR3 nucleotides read TGTGCCACCAGCAGATCGGCCGGGACTGCAAGCTCCTACGAGCAGTACTTC.

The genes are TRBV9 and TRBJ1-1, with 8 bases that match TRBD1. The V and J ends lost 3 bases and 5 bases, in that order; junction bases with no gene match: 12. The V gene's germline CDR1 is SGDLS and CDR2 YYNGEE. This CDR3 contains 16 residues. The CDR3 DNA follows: TGTGCCAGCAGCGCCCTAACGACAGGGGATGGAACTGAAGCTTTCTTT. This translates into CASSALTTGDGTEAFF.

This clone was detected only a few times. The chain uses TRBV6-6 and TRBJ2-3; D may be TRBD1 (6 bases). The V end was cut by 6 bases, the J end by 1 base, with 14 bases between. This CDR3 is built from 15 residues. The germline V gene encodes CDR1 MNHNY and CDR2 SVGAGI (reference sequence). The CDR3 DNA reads TGTGCCAGCAGCCCCTATGGGGGCGGCACAGATACGCAGTATTTT. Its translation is CASSPYGGGTDTQYF.

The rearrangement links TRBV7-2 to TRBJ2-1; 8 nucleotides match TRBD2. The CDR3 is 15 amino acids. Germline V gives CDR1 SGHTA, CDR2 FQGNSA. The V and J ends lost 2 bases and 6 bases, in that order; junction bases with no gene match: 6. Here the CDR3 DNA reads TGTGCCAGCAGCTTAAGGGCGGGAGGCAGCAATGAGCAGTTCTTC. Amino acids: CASSLRAGGSNEQFF.

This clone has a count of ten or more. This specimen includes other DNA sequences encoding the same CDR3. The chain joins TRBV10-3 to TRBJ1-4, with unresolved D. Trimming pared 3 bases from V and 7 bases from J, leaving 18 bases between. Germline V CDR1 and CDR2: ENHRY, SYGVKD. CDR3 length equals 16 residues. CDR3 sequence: CAISELDMGSGEKLFF. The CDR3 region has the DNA TGTGCCATCAGTGAACTAGACATGGGGTCAGGTGAAAAACTGTTTTTT.

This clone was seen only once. The CDR3 DNA is TGTGCCAGCAGTTCATCGACAGGGGGCGGTCAGCCCCAGCATTTT. Residues: CASSSSTGGGQPQHF. This chain uses TRBV27 with TRBJ1-5; 10 bases line up with TRBD1. The CDR3 runs to 15 residues. From germline, CDR1 is MNHEY and CDR2 SMNVEV (reference sequence). V gave up 4 bases and J gave up 6 bases; unmatched junction bases: 6.

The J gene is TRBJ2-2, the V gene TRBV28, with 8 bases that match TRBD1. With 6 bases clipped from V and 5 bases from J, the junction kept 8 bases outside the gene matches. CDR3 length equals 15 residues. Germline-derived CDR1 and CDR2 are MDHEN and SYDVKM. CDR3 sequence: CASRLQGARTGELFF. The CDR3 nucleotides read TGTGCCAGCAGACTTCAGGGGGCGCGGACCGGGGAGCTGTTTTTT.

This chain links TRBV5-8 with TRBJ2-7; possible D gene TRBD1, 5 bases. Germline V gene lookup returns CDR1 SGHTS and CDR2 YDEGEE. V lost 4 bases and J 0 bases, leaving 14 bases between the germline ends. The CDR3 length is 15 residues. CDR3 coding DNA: TGTGCCAGCAGCCCAGCACCAAGGGGCTCCTACGAGCAGTACTTC. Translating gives CASSPAPRGSYEQYF.

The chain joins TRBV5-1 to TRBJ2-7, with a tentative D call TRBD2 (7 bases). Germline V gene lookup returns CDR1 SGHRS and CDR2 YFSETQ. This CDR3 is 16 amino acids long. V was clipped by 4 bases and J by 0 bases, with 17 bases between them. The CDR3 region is CASSAQGGALSYEQYF. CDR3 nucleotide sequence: TGCGCCAGCAGCGCTCAAGGGGGGGCCCTCTCCTACGAGCAGTACTTC.

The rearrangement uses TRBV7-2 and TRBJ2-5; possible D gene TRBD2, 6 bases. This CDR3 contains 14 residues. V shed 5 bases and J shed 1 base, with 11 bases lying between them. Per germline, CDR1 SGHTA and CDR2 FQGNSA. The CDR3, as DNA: TGTGCCAGCAGCCCCGGGACTGGCCAAGAGACCCAGTACTTC. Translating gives CASSPGTGQETQYF.

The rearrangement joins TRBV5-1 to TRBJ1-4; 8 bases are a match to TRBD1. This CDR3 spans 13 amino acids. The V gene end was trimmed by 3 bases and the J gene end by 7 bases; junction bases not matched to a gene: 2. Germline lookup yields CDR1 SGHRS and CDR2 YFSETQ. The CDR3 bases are TGCGCCAGCAGCTCAGGGGGCGCTGAAAAACTGTTTTTT. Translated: CASSSGGAEKLFF.

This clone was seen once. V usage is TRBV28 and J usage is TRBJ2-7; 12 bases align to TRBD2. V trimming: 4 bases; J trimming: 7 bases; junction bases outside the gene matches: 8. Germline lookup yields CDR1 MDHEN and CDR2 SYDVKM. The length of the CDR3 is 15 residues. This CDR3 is CASSSTSGRVGEQYF. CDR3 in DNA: TGTGCCAGCAGTTCGACTAGCGGGAGAGTGGGTGAGCAGTACTTC.

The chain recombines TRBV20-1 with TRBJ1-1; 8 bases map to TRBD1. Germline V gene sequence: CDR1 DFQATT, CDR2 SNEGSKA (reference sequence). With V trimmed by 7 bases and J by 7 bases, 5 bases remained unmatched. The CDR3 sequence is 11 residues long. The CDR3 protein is CSVSQGDEAFF. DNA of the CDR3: TGCAGTGTTTCACAGGGGGATGAAGCTTTCTTT.

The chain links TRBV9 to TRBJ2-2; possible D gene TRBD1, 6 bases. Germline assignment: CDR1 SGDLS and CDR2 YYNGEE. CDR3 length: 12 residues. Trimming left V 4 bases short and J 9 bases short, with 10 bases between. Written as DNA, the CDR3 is TGTGCCAGCAGCAGCCAGGGGTGGGAGCTGTTTTTT. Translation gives CASSSQGWELFF.

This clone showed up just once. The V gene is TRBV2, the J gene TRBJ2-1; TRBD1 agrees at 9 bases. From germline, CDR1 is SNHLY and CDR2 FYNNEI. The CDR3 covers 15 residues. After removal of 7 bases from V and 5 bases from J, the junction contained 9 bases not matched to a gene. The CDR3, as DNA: TGTGCCAGCACCGAAGGGACAGGGCTTAACAATGAGCAGTTCTTC. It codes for CASTEGTGLNNEQFF. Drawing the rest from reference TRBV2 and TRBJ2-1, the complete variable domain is EPEVTQTPSHQVTQMGQEVILRCVPISNHLYFYWYRQILGQKVEFLVSFYNNEISEKSEIFDDQFSVERPDGSNFTLKIRSTKLEDSAMYFCASTEGTGLNNEQFFGPGTRLTVL.

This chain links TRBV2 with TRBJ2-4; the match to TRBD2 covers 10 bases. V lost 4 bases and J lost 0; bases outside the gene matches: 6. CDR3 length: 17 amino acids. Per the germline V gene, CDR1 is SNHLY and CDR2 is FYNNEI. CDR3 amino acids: CASSGTSGSIAKNIQYF. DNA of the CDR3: TGTGCCAGCAGTGGGACTAGCGGAAGTATAGCCAAAAACATTCAGTACTTC.

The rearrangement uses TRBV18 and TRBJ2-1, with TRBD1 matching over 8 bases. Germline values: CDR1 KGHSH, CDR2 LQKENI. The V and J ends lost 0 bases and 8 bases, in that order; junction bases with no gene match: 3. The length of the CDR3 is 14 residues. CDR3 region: CASSPPPGGHEQFF. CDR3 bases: TGTGCCAGCTCACCACCGCCAGGGGGCCATGAGCAGTTCTTC.

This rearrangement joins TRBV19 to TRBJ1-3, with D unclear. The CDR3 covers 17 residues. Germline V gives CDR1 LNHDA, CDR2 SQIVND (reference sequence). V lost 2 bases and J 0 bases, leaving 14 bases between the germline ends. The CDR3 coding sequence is TGTGCCAGTAGTATAAGCGGGCGGCGATACTCTGGAAACACCATATATTTT. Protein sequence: CASSISGRRYSGNTIYF.